The next 4 T cell receptor beta chains were all read from a single sample in a study of blood T cell repertoires in COVID-19. The data were produced by immunoSEQ multiplex PCR, yet TCRdb's version contains in-frame clones alone and is incomplete. The sample has 45,000 to 55,000 clones; less than 85% are singletons. The sequencing input was peripheral blood. The receptors were gathered from a human donor in a cohort sampled during active COVID-19.

The gene calls are TRBV6-2 or TRBV6-3 and TRBJ1-5; 9 nucleotides align to TRBD1. The V and J ends lost 2 bases and 6 bases, in that order; junction bases with no gene match: 5. Germline V gives CDR1 MNHEY, CDR2 SVGEGT. The CDR3 totals 15 residues. The CDR3 nucleotides read TGTGCCAGCAGTTACGGTCGGGACAGGGTTCAGCCCCAGCATTTT. It is translated as CASSYGRDRVQPQHF.

The rearrangement joins TRBV5-6 to TRBJ1-2; 10 bases fit TRBD1. After removal of 4 bases from V and 1 base from J, the junction contained 4 bases not matched to a gene. The germline V gene encodes CDR1 SGHDT and CDR2 YYEEEE. The CDR3 has 15 amino acids. The CDR3, as DNA: TGTGCCAGCAGCGGGACAGGGGCAGGTAACTATGGCTACACCTTC. Its protein is CASSGTGAGNYGYTF.

CDR3 coding DNA: TGTGCCAGCAGCTTACTATCCCACCCCACAGATACGCAGTATTTT. This translates into CASSLLSHPTDTQYF. The genes are TRBV7-3 and TRBJ2-3; no clear D gene. Germline assignment: CDR1 SGHTA and CDR2 FQGTGA. The CDR3 extends over 15 amino acids. V dropped 2 bases and J dropped 2 bases, with 11 bases sitting between them. The full variable domain, its missing parts supplied by reference TRBV7-3 and TRBJ2-3, is GAGVSQTPSNKVTEKGKYVELRCDPISGHTALYWYRQSLGQGPEFLIYFQGTGAADDSGLPNDRFFAVRPEGSVSTLKIQRTERGDSAVYLCASSLLSHPTDTQYFGPGTRLTVL.

J is TRBJ1-2 and V is TRBV6-5; the match to TRBD1 covers 7 bases. The CDR3 totals 15 residues. V was pared by 5 bases and J by 3 bases, with 9 bases of the junction left unmatched. Germline V gives CDR1 MNHEY, CDR2 SVGAGI. The CDR3 DNA reads as TGTGCCAGCAGTCGGGGACAGATGGGGCACTATGGCTACACCTTC. It translates to CASSRGQMGHYGYTF.